These T cell receptor beta chains were read from a single sample in a study of blood T cell repertoires in COVID-19. The method was immunoSEQ multiplex PCR; TCRdb's version includes in-frame clones alone and lacks a portion of them. The sample has a few hundred thousand clones, about 89% seen once. Sequencing was carried out using peripheral blood. These receptors originate from a man aged 35 to 55 who had recovered from COVID-19. The CDR3 runs from the conserved cysteine through the conserved F or W. D genes are given only for firm matches. Size tells how often a clone was seen (once, few, many) or the class of an expanded clone, and some rows leave it out.

j_call: TRBJ2-7; clone_size: NA; d_call: TRBD2; v_call: TRBV9; cdr3_nt: TGTGCCAGCAGCGCTTCGGGGGGGCGCTACGAGCAGTACTTC; cdr3_aa: CASSASGGRYEQYF
j_call: TRBJ2-3; clone_size: NA; d_call: NA; v_call: TRBV11-2; cdr3_nt: TGTGCCAGCAGCTCGTCCTTAGATACGCAGTATTTT; cdr3_aa: CASSSSLDTQYF
j_call: TRBJ1-1; clone_size: NA; d_call: TRBD1; v_call: TRBV25-1; cdr3_nt: TGTGCCAGCAGACGTCCCGGGACAGTGAACACTGAAGCTTTCTTT; cdr3_aa: CASRRPGTVNTEAFF
j_call: TRBJ1-3; clone_size: NA; d_call: NA; v_call: TRBV11-3; cdr3_nt: TGTGCCAGCAGCTTAGTTGTCGGAGACACCATATATTTT; cdr3_aa: CASSLVVGDTIYF
j_call: TRBJ1-1; clone_size: NA; d_call: TRBD1; v_call: TRBV12-5; cdr3_nt: TGTGCTAGTGGTCTACGACAGGGTACCGGGCTTGAAGCTTTCTTT; cdr3_aa: CASGLRQGTGLEAFF
j_call: TRBJ1-1; clone_size: once; d_call: NA; v_call: TRBV6-5; cdr3_nt: TGTGCCAGCGGTAAGAGGGGGATGAACACTGAAGCTTTCTTT; cdr3_aa: CASGKRGMNTEAFF
j_call: TRBJ2-3; clone_size: NA; d_call: TRBD2; v_call: TRBV2; cdr3_nt: TGTGCCAGCAACCTCCCAACGGGACTAGCGGTATATACGCAGTATTTT; cdr3_aa: CASNLPTGLAVYTQYF
j_call: TRBJ1-2; clone_size: few; d_call: NA; v_call: TRBV15; cdr3_nt: TGTGCCACCAGCAGACCTCTAGGCAGGGACTTGCTAGGCTACACCTTC; cdr3_aa: CATSRPLGRDLLGYTF
j_call: TRBJ2-5; clone_size: NA; d_call: NA; v_call: TRBV29-1; cdr3_nt: TGCAGCGTTGATAGGGGAGGAGAGACCCAGTACTTC; cdr3_aa: CSVDRGGETQYF
j_call: TRBJ2-1; clone_size: NA; d_call: TRBD2; v_call: TRBV15; cdr3_nt: TGTGCCACCAGCAGCCGCTCGGGGGGTGATGAGCAGTTCTTC; cdr3_aa: CATSSRSGGDEQFF
j_call: TRBJ2-7; clone_size: few; d_call: NA; v_call: TRBV20-1; cdr3_nt: TGCAGTGCTAGTACAGAAACCTACGAGCAGTACTTC; cdr3_aa: CSASTETYEQYF
j_call: TRBJ2-5; clone_size: NA; d_call: TRBD1; v_call: TRBV14; cdr3_nt: TGTGCCAGCAGCCCAGGGGACAGGATCGGAGAGACCCAGTACTTC; cdr3_aa: CASSPGDRIGETQYF
j_call: TRBJ2-5; clone_size: NA; d_call: NA; v_call: TRBV9; cdr3_nt: TGTGCCAGCAGCCCCTCCATCGTGGCGGGCCAAGAGACCCAGTACTTC; cdr3_aa: CASSPSIVAGQETQYF
j_call: TRBJ1-6; clone_size: NA; d_call: NA; v_call: TRBV4-1; cdr3_nt: TGCGCCAGCAGCCAAGAAGAAAGGGTACCGGGGACCCTCCACTTT; cdr3_aa: CASSQEERVPGTLHF
j_call: TRBJ2-2; clone_size: NA; d_call: TRBD2; v_call: TRBV4-3; cdr3_nt: TGCGCCAGCAGCCAGGCTCTCACTAGCGGGGGGAACACCGGGGAGCTGTTTTTT; cdr3_aa: CASSQALTSGGNTGELFF
j_call: TRBJ2-1; clone_size: NA; d_call: NA; v_call: TRBV7-2; cdr3_nt: TGTGCCAGCAGCTCCCCCCGGGATGAGCAGTTCTTC; cdr3_aa: CASSSPRDEQFF
j_call: TRBJ2-5; clone_size: NA; d_call: NA; v_call: TRBV2; cdr3_nt: TGTGCCAGCAGTCAAGGAGGGGGCAGGGCAGAGACCCAGTACTTC; cdr3_aa: CASSQGGGRAETQYF
j_call: TRBJ2-7; clone_size: NA; d_call: TRBD2; v_call: TRBV19; cdr3_nt: TGTGCCAGTAGTAACCTAGCGGGGGGGACTCCCGCCTCCTACGAGCAGTACTTC; cdr3_aa: CASSNLAGGTPASYEQYF
j_call: TRBJ2-2; clone_size: once; d_call: NA; v_call: TRBV9; cdr3_nt: TGTGCCAGCAGCGCCGGGACTTCCACCGGGGAGCTGTTTTTT; cdr3_aa: CASSAGTSTGELFF
j_call: TRBJ2-1; clone_size: NA; d_call: TRBD2; v_call: TRBV2; cdr3_nt: TGTGCCAGCAGTGAAGTGGCTAGCGGTTACTACAATGAGCAGTTCTTC; cdr3_aa: CASSEVASGYYNEQFF
j_call: TRBJ2-2; clone_size: NA; d_call: NA; v_call: TRBV7-2; cdr3_nt: TGTGCCAGCAGCTTACGAGTCACCGGGGAGCTGTTTTTT; cdr3_aa: CASSLRVTGELFF
j_call: TRBJ2-5; clone_size: NA; d_call: TRBD2; v_call: TRBV2; cdr3_nt: TGTGCCAGCAGTGGTTTGGGACTAGTCCAAGAGACCCAGTACTTC; cdr3_aa: CASSGLGLVQETQYF
j_call: TRBJ1-5; clone_size: NA; d_call: NA; v_call: TRBV10-3; cdr3_nt: TGTGCCATCAGTGAAGGCAGGGGATTAGAGGATCAGCCCCAGCATTTT; cdr3_aa: CAISEGRGLEDQPQHF